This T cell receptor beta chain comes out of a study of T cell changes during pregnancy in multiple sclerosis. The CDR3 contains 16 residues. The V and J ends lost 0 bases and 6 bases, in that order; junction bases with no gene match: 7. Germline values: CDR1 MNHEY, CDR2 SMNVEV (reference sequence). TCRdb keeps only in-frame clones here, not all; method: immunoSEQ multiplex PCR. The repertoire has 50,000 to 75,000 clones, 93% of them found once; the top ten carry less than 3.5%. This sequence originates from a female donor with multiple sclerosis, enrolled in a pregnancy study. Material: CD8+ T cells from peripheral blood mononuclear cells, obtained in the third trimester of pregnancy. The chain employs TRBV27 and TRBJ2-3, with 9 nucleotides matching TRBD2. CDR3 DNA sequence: TGTGCCAGCAGTTTATCAGGGACTAGCATAGCCGATACGCAGTATTTT. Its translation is CASSLSGTSIADTQYF.